The present TCR beta chain was sequenced within a study of control samples from healthy donors and cancer patients. The assay was immunoSEQ multiplex PCR, and TCRdb's table has in-frame clones only and misses some. The repertoire consists of roughly 32,000 clones, with around 87% occurring once and the leading ten covering less than 2%. The receptor's source is a woman in her thirties or forties with lung cancer. The specimen was PBMCs.

The DNA of the CDR3 is TGTGCCAGCAGCTTCGGGACAGGGACATACGAGCAGTACTTC. Amino acids: CASSFGTGTYEQYF. This sequence joins TRBV7-8 and TRBJ2-7; 9 nucleotides align to TRBD1. The CDR3 has 14 amino acids. V gave up 3 bases and J gave up 4 bases; unmatched junction bases: 4. Germline CDR1 SGHVS, CDR2 FQNEAQ.